A single sample gave rise to the 22 T cell receptor beta chains below, sequenced in a study of breast tumors, draining lymph nodes, adjacent tissues. From the multiplex PCR reads, TCRdb called clonotypes with MiXCR, one entry per CDR3 protein. Here the sample spans 160,000 or so distinct CDR3 sequences, approximately 30% being singletons. Breast cancer patients provided tissue from their axillary draining lymph nodes. Material for sequencing was axillary lymph node tissue. Receptor source: a female donor with breast cancer. Some clones in this sample may be carry-over from other donors' samples.

Turning to this clonotype: Likely a read error: the CDR3 ends without its conserved phenylalanine or tryptophan. Because the CDR3's place on the DNA is in doubt, the DNA is left out and the CDR3 is given as listed by TCRdb. The gene calls are TRBV5-6 and TRBJ2-1; the table gives TRBD2 as D, unverified against the DNA. The CDR3 length is 14 residues, termini included. From germline, CDR1 is SGHDT and CDR2 YYEEEE. CDR3 protein: CASSSRTTGGPGFS.

This clonotype was seen at least ten times. V is TRBV9 and J is TRBJ2-5; D might be TRBD2 (6 bases). Germline lookup yields CDR1 SGDLS and CDR2 YYNGEE. There are 15 residues in the CDR3. Trimming shortened V by 0 bases and J by 5 bases, and 14 bases separated the two germline ends. CDR3 sequence reads: CASSVEVGGGETQYF. Written as DNA, the CDR3 is TGTGCCAGCAGCGTAGAGGTGGGGGGTGGCGAGACCCAGTACTTC.

This clonotype showed up many times. The J gene is TRBJ2-2, the V gene TRBV4-3; D is uncertain. Trimming took off 0 bases at V and 6 bases at J, with 11 bases between the two ends. The CDR3 is made up of 15 amino acids. Germline CDR1 reads LGHNA; CDR2 reads YSLEER. CDR3 DNA: TGCGCCAGCAGCCAAGATCTCCCTCGACCCGGGGAGCTGTTTTTT. This codes for CASSQDLPRPGELFF.

This clonotype was counted many times. The gene calls are TRBV7-9 and TRBJ1-2; D is ambiguous. This CDR3 region has 12 residues. The germline CDR1 and CDR2 sequences are SEHNR and FQNEAQ (reference sequence). V shed 1 base and J shed 8 bases, with 8 bases lying between them. The CDR3 region is CASSLVREGYTF. The CDR3 DNA follows: TGTGCCAGCAGCTTAGTTCGAGAGGGCTACACCTTC.

V is TRBV7-6 and J is TRBJ1-6; possible D gene TRBD1, 6 bases. The V and J ends lost 2 bases and 10 bases respectively, with 9 bases between them. This CDR3 contains 13 residues. Looked up from germline, CDR1 is SGHVS and CDR2 is FNYEAQ. CDR3 in amino acids: CASSLQGRSPLHF. CDR3 DNA sequence: TGTGCCAGCAGCTTACAGGGGCGGTCACCCCTCCACTTT.

This clonotype has ten or more counts. The chain links TRBV29-1 to TRBJ1-5; D remains unclear. The CDR3 contains 17 residues. Per the germline V gene, CDR1 is SQVTM and CDR2 is ANQGSEA. With 6 bases removed from V and 6 bases from J, the gap between germline ends came to 27 bases. The CDR3: CSVLTLGEGLKVQPQHF. Here the CDR3 DNA reads TGCAGCGTCCTCACCCTTGGAGAAGGACTCAAGGTTCAGCCCCAGCATTTT.

For this clonotype: A much more abundant neighbour one base away suggests this may be a read error. The chain is built from TRBV20-1 and TRBJ2-7, with no clear D. The CDR3 contains 13 residues. The germline gives CDR1 DFQATT, CDR2 SNEGSKA (reference sequence). CDR3 DNA: TGCAGTGCTAGATTGGACGTCTCCTACGCGCAGTACTTC. Protein product: CSARLDVSYAQYF.

Relative to its sample, this clonotype is medium-sized. The CDR3 loop reads CSAQRELTDTQYF. DNA of the CDR3: TGCAGTGCTCAACGGGAGCTGACAGATACGCAGTATTTT. The chain combines TRBV20-1 with TRBJ2-3; maybe TRBD2 (6 bases). Trimming removed 5 bases at V and 3 bases at J, with 12 bases between. CDR3 size: 13 residues. The germline V gene encodes CDR1 DFQATT and CDR2 SNEGSKA (reference sequence).

As for this clonotype: The limits of the CDR3 on the DNA are not certain, so only TCRdb's listed CDR3 is given. This chain links TRBV2 with TRBJ2-5. The CDR3 length is 21 residues, termini included. Germline loops: CDR1 SNHLY, CDR2 FYNNEI. This chain's CDR3 is CASSETDRGYGYTFGSGTQYF.

This clonotype occurred many times. The V call is TRBV12-3 or TRBV12-4, the J call TRBJ1-6, with 7 bases lining up with TRBD1. The CDR3 totals 14 residues. J lost 8 bases, V lost 5 bases, and 6 bases had no gene match. The CDR3 DNA reads as TGTGCCAGCAGTAGACAGGGAGGAGATTCACCCCTCCACTTT. It yields the protein CASSRQGGDSPLHF.

This clonotype was found many times. The chain has TRBV19 and TRBJ2-1; 8 bases align to TRBD1. Trimming took 6 bases from V and 0 from J; bases not matched to a gene: 7. The CDR3 has 16 amino acids. Germline V gives CDR1 LNHDA, CDR2 SQIVND (reference sequence). The CDR3 coding sequence is TGTGCCAGTAGGGCCTACAGGGGGAGCTCCTACAATGAGCAGTTCTTC. This codes for CASRAYRGSSYNEQFF.

This clonotype was found many times. The chain recombines TRBV11-2 with TRBJ2-1, with 11 bases lining up with TRBD2. The CDR3 has 16 amino acids. Germline-derived CDR1 and CDR2 are SGHAT and FQNNGV. V was pared by 5 bases and J by 6 bases, with 9 bases of the junction left unmatched. CDR3 sequence (DNA): TGTGCCAGCAGCCCGAGACTAGCGGGACGGGGCAATGAGCAGTTCTTC. Protein product: CASSPRLAGRGNEQFF.

This clonotype was counted a few times. J is TRBJ2-5 and V is TRBV6-6, with D tentatively TRBD2 (5 bases). The germline CDR1 and CDR2 sequences are MNHNY and SVGAGI (reference sequence). This CDR3 has 15 amino acids. V was shortened by 5 bases and J by 2 bases, with 15 bases between the two germline ends. CDR3 coding DNA: TGTGCCAGCAGTCACGAGCGACTAATACAAGAGACCCAGTACTTC. Translation: CASSHERLIQETQYF.

This clonotype was picked up many times. The V and J genes are TRBV19 and TRBJ2-3, with 9 bases fitting TRBD1. V was clipped by 9 bases and J by 1 base; unmatched bases: 8. The V gene's germline CDR1 is LNHDA and CDR2 SQIVND (reference sequence). CDR3 length: 15 residues. CDR3 in amino acids: CASRLGQGGTDTQYF. In nucleotides, the CDR3 is TGTGCCAGCCGCCTGGGACAGGGAGGCACAGATACGCAGTATTTT.

About this clonotype: This sequence may be a read error, since a much larger clone differs from it by one base. The gene calls are TRBV3-1 and TRBJ2-7; 9 nucleotides agree with TRBD2. Germline values: CDR1 LGHDT, CDR2 YNNKEL (reference sequence). The junction had 13 bases not matched to a gene; V was cut back by 1 base and J by 0 bases. The CDR3 runs to 19 residues. CDR3 coding DNA: TGTGCCAGCAGCCAAGTTGGCGGGCTAGCGGGATCGCGCTCCTACGAGCAGTACTTC. It codes for CASSQVGGLAGSRSYEQYF.

Ten or more counts support this clonotype. A read error is likely, as this CDR3 ends without the conserved phenylalanine or tryptophan. The gene calls are TRBV5-1 and TRBJ2-2, with unresolved D. The V end was cut by 1 base, the J end by 5 bases, with 12 bases between. The CDR3 extends over 15 amino acids. Germline CDR1 reads SGHRS; CDR2 reads YFSETQ. The CDR3: CASSLIQAPTGELFS. The CDR3 DNA follows: TGCGCCAGCAGCTTGATTCAAGCCCCGACCGGGGAGCTGTTTTCT.

This clonotype has at least ten counts. The rearrangement joins TRBV9 to TRBJ1-3; no clear D gene. The germline gives CDR1 SGDLS, CDR2 YYNGEE. Trimming took 0 bases from V and 8 from J, leaving 12 bases between them. The CDR3 has 14 amino acids. The CDR3 DNA reads TGTGCCAGCAGCGTAGCTCTAGACCCGGACACCATATATTTT. Translated, it gives CASSVALDPDTIYF.

This chain connects TRBV20-1 to TRBJ2-6; D is perhaps TRBD1 (6 bases). Trimming took off 8 bases at V and 4 bases at J, with 12 bases between the two ends. The CDR3 contains 13 residues. Germline CDR1 DFQATT, CDR2 SNEGSKA (reference sequence). CDR3 sequence reads: CSSSGTGANVLTF. CDR3 sequence (DNA): TGCAGTTCCTCCGGGACAGGGGCCAACGTCCTGACTTTC.

The rearrangement joins TRBV27 to TRBJ2-1; 9 nucleotides agree with TRBD1. The CDR3 spans 17 residues. With V trimmed by 5 bases and J by 9 bases, 17 bases remained unmatched. Germline V CDR1 and CDR2: MNHEY, SMNVEV (reference sequence). The CDR3 DNA follows: TGTGCCAGCAGTCCCAGGACAGGGGCGCGTCTTTTTCGTGAGCAGTTCTTC. Translated: CASSPRTGARLFREQFF.

This clonotype was recorded only once. A much larger clone lies a single base off, so this may be a read error. The chain carries TRBV25-1 and TRBJ2-4; D is undetermined. The CDR3 is made up of 16 amino acids. Germline V gene data show CDR1 as MGHDK and CDR2 as SYGVNS. The CDR3 here is CASSDSVPIGKNIRYF. DNA for the CDR3: TGTGCCAGCAGTGACTCAGTCCCGATTGGCAAAAACATTCGGTACTTC.

This clonotype was counted at least ten times. A much larger clonotype is one base distant, so this may be a read error. This CDR3 is missing its conserved last phenylalanine or tryptophan, likely due to a read error. This sequence joins TRBV7-8 and TRBJ2-5; TRBD1 or TRBD2 may be the D gene (6 bases each). V lost 3 bases and J 5 bases, leaving 13 bases between the germline ends. Per the germline V gene, CDR1 is SGHVS and CDR2 is FQNEAQ. This CDR3 comprises 14 residues. The CDR3 spells CASSFVGGGETQYL. The DNA of the CDR3 is TGTGCCAGCAGCTTTGTGGGGGGCGGCGAGACCCAGTACCTC.

J is TRBJ1-5 and V is TRBV20-1, with D possibly TRBD1 on 6 matching bases. V was clipped by 2 bases and J by 6 bases, with 20 bases between them. The CDR3 spans 16 residues. Germline V gives CDR1 DFQATT, CDR2 SNEGSKA (reference sequence). Written as DNA, the CDR3 is TGCAGTGCTAGAACCCATAGCGGGGGGCCTCGTCAGCCCCAGCATTTT. Encoded protein: CSARTHSGGPRQPQHF.